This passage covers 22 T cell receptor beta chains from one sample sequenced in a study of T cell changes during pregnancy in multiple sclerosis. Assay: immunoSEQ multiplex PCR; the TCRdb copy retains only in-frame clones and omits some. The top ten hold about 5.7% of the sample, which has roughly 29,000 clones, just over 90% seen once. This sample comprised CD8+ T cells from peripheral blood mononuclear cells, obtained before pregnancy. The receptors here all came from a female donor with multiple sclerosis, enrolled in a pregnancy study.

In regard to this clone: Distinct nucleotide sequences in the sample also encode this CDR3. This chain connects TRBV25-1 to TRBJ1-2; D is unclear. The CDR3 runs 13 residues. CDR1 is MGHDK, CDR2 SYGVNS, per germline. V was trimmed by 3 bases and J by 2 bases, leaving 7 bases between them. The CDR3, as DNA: TGTGCCAGCAGTGATACGGTCAACTATGGCTACACCTTC. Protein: CASSDTVNYGYTF.

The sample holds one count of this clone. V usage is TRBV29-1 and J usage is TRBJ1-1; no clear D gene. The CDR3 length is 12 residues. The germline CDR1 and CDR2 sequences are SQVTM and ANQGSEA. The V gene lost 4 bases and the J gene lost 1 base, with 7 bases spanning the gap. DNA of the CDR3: TGCAGCGTTGGACAACCGAACACTGAAGCTTTCTTT. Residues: CSVGQPNTEAFF.

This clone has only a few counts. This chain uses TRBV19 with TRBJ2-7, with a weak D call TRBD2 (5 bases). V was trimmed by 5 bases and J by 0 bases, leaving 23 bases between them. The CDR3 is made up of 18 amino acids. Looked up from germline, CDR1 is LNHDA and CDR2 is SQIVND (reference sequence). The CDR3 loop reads CASSWETAYLRDSYEQYF. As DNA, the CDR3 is TGTGCCAGTAGTTGGGAGACCGCCTACCTCCGGGACTCCTACGAGCAGTACTTC. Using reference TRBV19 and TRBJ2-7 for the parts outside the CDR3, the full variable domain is DGGITQSPKYLFRKEGQNVTLSCEQNLNHDAMYWYRQDPGQGLRLIYYSQIVNDFQKGDIAEGYSVSREKKESFPLTVTSAQKNPTAFYLCASSWETAYLRDSYEQYFGPGTRLTVT.

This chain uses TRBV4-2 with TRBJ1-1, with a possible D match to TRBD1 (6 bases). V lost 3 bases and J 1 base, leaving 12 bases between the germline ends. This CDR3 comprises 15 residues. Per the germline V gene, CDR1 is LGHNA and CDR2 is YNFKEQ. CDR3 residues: CASSHHETGNTEAFF. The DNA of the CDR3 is TGTGCCAGCAGCCATCATGAGACAGGGAACACTGAAGCTTTCTTT.

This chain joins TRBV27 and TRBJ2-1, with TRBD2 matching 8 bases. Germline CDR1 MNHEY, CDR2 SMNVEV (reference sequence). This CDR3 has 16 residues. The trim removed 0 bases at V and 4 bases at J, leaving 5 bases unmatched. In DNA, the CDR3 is TGTGCCAGCAGTTTATCGTCGGGGGGGGATTACAATGAGCAGTTCTTC. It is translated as CASSLSSGGDYNEQFF.

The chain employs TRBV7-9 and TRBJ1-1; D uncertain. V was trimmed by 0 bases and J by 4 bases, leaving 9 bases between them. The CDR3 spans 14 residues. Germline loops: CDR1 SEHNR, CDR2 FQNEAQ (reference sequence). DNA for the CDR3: TGTGCCAGCAGCTTAGCCGGGGAAGGCACTGAAGCTTTCTTT. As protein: CASSLAGEGTEAFF. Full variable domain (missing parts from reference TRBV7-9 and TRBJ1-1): DTGVSQNPRHKITKRGQNVTFRCDPISEHNRLYWYRQTLGQGPEFLTYFQNEAQLEKSRLLSDRFSAERPKGSFSTLEIQRTEQGDSAMYLCASSLAGEGTEAFFGQGTRLTVV.

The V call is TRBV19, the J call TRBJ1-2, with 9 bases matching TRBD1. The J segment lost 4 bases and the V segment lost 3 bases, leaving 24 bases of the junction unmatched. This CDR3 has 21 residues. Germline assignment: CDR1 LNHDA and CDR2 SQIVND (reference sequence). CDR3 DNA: TGTGCCAGTAGTATCTCCGTCGAACCAAAACATCCGGGACAGGGACTCTATGGCTACACCTTC. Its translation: CASSISVEPKHPGQGLYGYTF.

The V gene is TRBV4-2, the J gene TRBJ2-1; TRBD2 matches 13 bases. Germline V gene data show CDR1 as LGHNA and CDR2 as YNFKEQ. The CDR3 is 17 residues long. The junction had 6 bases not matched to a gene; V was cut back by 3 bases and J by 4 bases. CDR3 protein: CASSQRKGLAGYNEQFF. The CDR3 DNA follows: TGTGCCAGCAGCCAGAGGAAGGGACTAGCGGGATACAATGAGCAGTTCTTC.

The CDR3 here is CASSLAVLLDTQYF. The CDR3 coding sequence is TGCGCCAGCAGCTTGGCGGTCCTCCTAGATACGCAGTATTTT. The chain is built from TRBV5-1 and TRBJ2-3; no firm D call. Trimming cost V 0 bases and J 5 bases, with 10 bases left between them. CDR1 SGHRS and CDR2 YFSETQ come from the germline V gene. CDR3 length: 14 amino acids.

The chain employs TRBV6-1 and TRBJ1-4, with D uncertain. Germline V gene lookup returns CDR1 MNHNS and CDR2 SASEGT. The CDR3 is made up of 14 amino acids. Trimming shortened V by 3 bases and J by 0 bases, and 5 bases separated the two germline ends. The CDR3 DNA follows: TGTGCCAGCAGTGAGAGGGCAACTAATGAAAAACTGTTTTTT. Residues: CASSERATNEKLFF.

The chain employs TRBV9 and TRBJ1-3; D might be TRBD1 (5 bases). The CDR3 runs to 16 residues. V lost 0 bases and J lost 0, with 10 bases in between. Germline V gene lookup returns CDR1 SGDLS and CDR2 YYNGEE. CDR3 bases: TGTGCCAGCAGCGTAGGGGGGGGGTTCTCTGGAAACACCATATATTTT. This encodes CASSVGGGFSGNTIYF.

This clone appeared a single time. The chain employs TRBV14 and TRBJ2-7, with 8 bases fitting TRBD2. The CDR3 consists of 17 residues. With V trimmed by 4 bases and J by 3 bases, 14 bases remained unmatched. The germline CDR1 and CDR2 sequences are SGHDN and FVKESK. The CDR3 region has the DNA TGTGCCAGCAGCCCTCTAATGGGGCTAGCGGGTAACTACGAGCAGTACTTC. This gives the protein CASSPLMGLAGNYEQYF.

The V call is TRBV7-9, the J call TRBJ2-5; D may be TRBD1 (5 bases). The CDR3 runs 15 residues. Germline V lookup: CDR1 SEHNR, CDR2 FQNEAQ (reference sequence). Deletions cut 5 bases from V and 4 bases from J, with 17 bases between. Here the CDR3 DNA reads TGTGCCAGCAGCACTCAGGGTACACGGAGAGAGACCCAGTACTTC. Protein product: CASSTQGTRRETQYF. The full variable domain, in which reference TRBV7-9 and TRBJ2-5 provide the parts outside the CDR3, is DTGVSQNPRHKITKRGQNVTFRCDPISEHNRLYWYRQTLGQGPEFLTYFQNEAQLEKSRLLSDRFSAERPKGSFSTLEIQRTEQGDSAMYLCASSTQGTRRETQYFGPGTRLLVL.

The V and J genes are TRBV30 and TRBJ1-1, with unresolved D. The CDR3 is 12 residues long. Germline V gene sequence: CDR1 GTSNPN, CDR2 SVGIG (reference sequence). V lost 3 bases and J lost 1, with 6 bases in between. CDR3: CAWRRQNTEAFF. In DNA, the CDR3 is TGTGCCTGGAGGCGACAGAACACTGAAGCTTTCTTT.

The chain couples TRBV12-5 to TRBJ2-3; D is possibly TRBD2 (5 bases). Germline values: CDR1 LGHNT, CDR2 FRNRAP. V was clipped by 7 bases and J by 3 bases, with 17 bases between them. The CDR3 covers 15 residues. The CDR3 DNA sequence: TGTGCTAGTGTTCCTGAATTAGCGATTACAGATACGCAGTATTTT. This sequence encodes CASVPELAITDTQYF.

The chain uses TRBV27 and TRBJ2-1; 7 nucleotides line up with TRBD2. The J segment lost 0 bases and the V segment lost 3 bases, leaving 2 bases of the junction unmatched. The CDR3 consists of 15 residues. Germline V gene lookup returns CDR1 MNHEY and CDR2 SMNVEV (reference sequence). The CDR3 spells CASSLGGSSYNEQFF. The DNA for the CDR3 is TGTGCCAGCAGTTTGGGAGGGAGCTCCTACAATGAGCAGTTCTTC.

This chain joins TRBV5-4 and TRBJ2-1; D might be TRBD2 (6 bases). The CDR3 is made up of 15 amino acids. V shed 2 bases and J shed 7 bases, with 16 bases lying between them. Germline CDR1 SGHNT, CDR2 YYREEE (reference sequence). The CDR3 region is CASSFKTGEVNEQFF. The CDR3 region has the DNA TGTGCCAGCAGCTTCAAAACGGGAGAGGTAAATGAGCAGTTCTTC.

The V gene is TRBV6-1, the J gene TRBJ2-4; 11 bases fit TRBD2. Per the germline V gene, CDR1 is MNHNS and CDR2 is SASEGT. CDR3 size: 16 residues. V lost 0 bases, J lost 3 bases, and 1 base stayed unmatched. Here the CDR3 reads CASSEATSGGKNIQYF. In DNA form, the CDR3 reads TGTGCCAGCAGTGAAGCAACTAGCGGGGGCAAAAACATTCAGTACTTC.

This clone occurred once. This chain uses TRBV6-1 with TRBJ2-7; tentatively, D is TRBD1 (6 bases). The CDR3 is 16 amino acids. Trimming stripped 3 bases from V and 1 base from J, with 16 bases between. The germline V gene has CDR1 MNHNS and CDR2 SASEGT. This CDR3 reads CASSDPEGRGSYEQYF. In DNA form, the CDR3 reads TGTGCCAGCAGTGATCCCGAGGGTAGGGGGTCCTACGAGCAGTACTTC.

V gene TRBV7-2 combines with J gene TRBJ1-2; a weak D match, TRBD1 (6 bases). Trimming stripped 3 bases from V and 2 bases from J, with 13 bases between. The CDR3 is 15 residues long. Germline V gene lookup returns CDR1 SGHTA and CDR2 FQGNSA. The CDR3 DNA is TGTGCCAGCAGCTTCCCGCCAGGGGAAAACTATGGCTACACCTTC. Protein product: CASSFPPGENYGYTF.

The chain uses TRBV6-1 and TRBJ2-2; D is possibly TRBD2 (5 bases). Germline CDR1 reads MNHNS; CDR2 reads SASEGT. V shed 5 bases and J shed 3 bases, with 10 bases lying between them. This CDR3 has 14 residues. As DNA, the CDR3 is TGTGCCAGCAGTACTAGTGGGCACACCGGGGAGCTGTTTTTT. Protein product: CASSTSGHTGELFF.

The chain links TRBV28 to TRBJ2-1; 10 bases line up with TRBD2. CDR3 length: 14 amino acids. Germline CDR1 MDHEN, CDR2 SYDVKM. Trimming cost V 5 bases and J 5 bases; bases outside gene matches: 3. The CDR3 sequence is CASSRLAGNNEQFF. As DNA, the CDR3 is TGTGCCAGCAGTAGACTAGCGGGTAACAATGAGCAGTTCTTC.